This entry describes one TCR beta chain. This sample was taken from a study of blood T cell repertoires in COVID-19. On the study more broadly: PBMCs, B-cell-depleted T cells, or T cells were the source of the cDNA or gDNA that made up the material.

The germline gives CDR1 LNHDA, CDR2 SQIVND (reference sequence). The CDR3 totals 16 residues. With 0 bases clipped from V and 6 bases from J, the junction kept 11 bases outside the gene matches. Data came from immunoSEQ multiplex PCR; TCRdb stores just in-frame clones and leaves some out. This table has about 55,000 clones, approximately 85% appearing once. The sequence derives from a human donor in a cohort sampled during active COVID-19. Material: peripheral blood. This rearrangement joins TRBV19 to TRBJ2-7; 7 bases are a match to TRBD1. CDR3 amino acids: CASSIDPGGADGEQYF. The CDR3 DNA is TGTGCCAGTAGTATAGATCCAGGGGGAGCCGATGGCGAGCAGTACTTC.